This passage covers 9 T cell receptor beta chains from one sample sequenced in a study of cytomegalovirus exposure and HLA in healthy donors. TCRdb's table, derived via immunoSEQ multiplex PCR, lists solely in-frame clones and lacks some. The profile covers around 60,000 clones, with over 85% appearing a single time and about 4.1% taken by the ten largest. Sequenced material: PBMCs. These receptors were obtained from a man younger than 35 in good health and CMV-seropositive.

A remark on this clone: One junction end disagrees with the germline gene, perhaps due to a read error. The chain has TRBV7-7 and TRBJ2-1; D gene ambiguous. Germline CDR1 is SSHAT and CDR2 is FNYEAQ (reference sequence). The CDR3 has 13 residues. The CDR3 sequence is CASSSDLADEQFF. The CDR3 nucleotides read TGTGCTAGCAGCTCCGATCTGGCGGATGAGCAGTTCTTC. The full variable domain, completed using reference TRBV7-7 and TRBJ2-1, is GAGVSQSPRYKVTKRGQDVTLRCDPISSHATLYWYQQALGQGPEFLTYFNYEAQPDKSGLPSDRFSAERPEGSISTLTIQRTEQRDSAMYRCASSSDLADEQFFGPGTRLTVL.

This chain links TRBV29-1 with TRBJ2-5, with a possible D match to TRBD1 (5 bases). Looked up from germline, CDR1 is SQVTM and CDR2 is ANQGSEA. The CDR3 runs to 13 residues. The V end lost 3 bases, the J end lost 6 bases, and 14 bases lay between the germline ends. The CDR3 DNA reads as TGCAGCGTTGATAGGGTCCAGGGTAAGACCCAGTACTTC. As protein: CSVDRVQGKTQYF. Together with reference TRBV29-1 and TRBJ2-5, the CDR3 gives the full variable domain: SAVISQKPSRDICQRGTSLTIQCQVDSQVTMMFWYRQQPGQSLTLIATANQGSEATYESGFVIDKFPISRPNLTFSTLTVSNMSPEDSSIYLCSVDRVQGKTQYFGPGTRLLVL.

This chain uses TRBV9 with TRBJ1-3, with D perhaps TRBD1 (6 bases). Trimming removed 2 bases at V and 4 bases at J, with 10 bases between. CDR1 SGDLS and CDR2 YYNGEE come from the germline V gene. The CDR3 runs 14 residues. The CDR3 reads CASSVQGNGNTIYF. DNA of the CDR3: TGTGCCAGCAGCGTTCAGGGGAACGGAAACACCATATATTTT.

The J gene is TRBJ2-2, the V gene TRBV10-2, with 7 nucleotides matching TRBD1. Germline CDR1 is WSHSY and CDR2 is SAAADI. Trimming removed 6 bases from V and 2 bases from J; junction bases left unmatched: 9. This CDR3 contains 16 residues. Written as DNA, the CDR3 is TGCGCCAGCAGCGACCAAGACAGGGACAACACCGGGGAGCTGTTTTTT. Translated, it gives CASSDQDRDNTGELFF.

As concerns this clone: At the DNA level, this CDR3 is encoded by other sequences in the same sample as well. V is TRBV28 and J is TRBJ1-2, with D hard to call. The germline CDR1 and CDR2 sequences are MDHEN and SYDVKM. The CDR3 has 11 residues. V shed 4 bases and J shed 2 bases, with 2 bases lying between them. The CDR3 sequence: CASSSNYGYTF. CDR3 coding DNA: TGTGCCAGCAGTTCAAACTATGGCTACACCTTC.

This clone was recorded once. The chain has TRBV19 and TRBJ2-4, with D tentatively TRBD2 (6 bases). The CDR3 contains 18 residues. Germline assignment: CDR1 LNHDA and CDR2 SQIVND (reference sequence). The V end lost 7 bases, the J end lost 1 base, and 23 bases lay between the germline ends. The DNA of the CDR3 is TGTGCCAGTAATCCCTCGGTGGGGGGAGGTGCGGCCAAAAACATTCAGTACTTC. This gives the protein CASNPSVGGGAAKNIQYF.

The CDR3 protein is CASSLDPGGSYEQYF. Here the CDR3 DNA reads TGTGCCAGCAGCTTAGATCCCGGCGGGTCCTACGAGCAGTACTTC. The chain carries TRBV7-6 and TRBJ2-7, with a weak D call TRBD2 (5 bases). CDR3 length: 15 residues. Germline CDR1 and CDR2: SGHVS and FNYEAQ. V gave up 1 base and J gave up 1 base, with 11 bases separating them.

The chain carries TRBV4-3 and TRBJ2-1; the match to TRBD1 covers 10 bases. Germline V gene sequence: CDR1 LGHNA, CDR2 YSLEER. The ends lost 1 base at V and 8 bases at J; junction bases unmatched: 8. This CDR3 is 16 amino acids long. Here the CDR3 DNA reads TGCGCCAGCAGCCAAGTCCCGACAGGGGGCTGGGATGAGCAGTTCTTC. Its protein is CASSQVPTGGWDEQFF.

The rearrangement uses TRBV7-6 and TRBJ1-6; no clear D. CDR3 length: 13 residues. Trimming shortened V by 6 bases and J by 7 bases, and 10 bases separated the two germline ends. Germline V gene sequence: CDR1 SGHVS, CDR2 FNYEAQ. CDR3 sequence: CASSLLRNSPLHF. The DNA for the CDR3 is TGTGCCAGCAGTCTTTTGAGGAATTCACCCCTCCACTTT.